This is a list of T cell receptor beta chains from one sample in a study of cytomegalovirus exposure and HLA in healthy donors. The data were produced by immunoSEQ multiplex PCR, yet TCRdb's version contains in-frame clones alone and is incomplete. Among about 160,000 clones listed, roughly 77% were seen once. The sequencing input was PBMCs. The receptors come from a middle-aged man in good health and CMV-seropositive. Both conserved end residues are part of each CDR3. Each record gives: clone size, V gene, J gene, D gene, CDR3 DNA, CDR3 protein. D genes are given only for firm matches. Clone sizes are given selectively: once, few, many, or a class where the clone is expanded.

clone size: once
V gene: TRBV2
J gene: TRBJ2-3
D gene: .
CDR3 DNA: TGTGCCAGCAGTGTCAGTTTGACAGGCGACGCAGATACGCAGTATTTT
CDR3 protein: CASSVSLTGDADTQYF

clone size: .
V gene: TRBV7-3
J gene: TRBJ2-7
D gene: .
CDR3 DNA: TGTGCCAGCAGCTTAGCGCCGGGACTCTCCTACGAGCAGTACTTC
CDR3 protein: CASSLAPGLSYEQYF

clone size: .
V gene: TRBV11-2
J gene: TRBJ2-7
D gene: .
CDR3 DNA: TGTGCCAGCAGCTTAGATCAAATAACCTACGAGCAGTACTTC
CDR3 protein: CASSLDQITYEQYF

clone size: .
V gene: TRBV29-1
J gene: TRBJ1-1
D gene: TRBD1
CDR3 DNA: TGCAGCGCCCGGACAGGGGGAAACACTGAAGCTTTCTTT
CDR3 protein: CSARTGGNTEAFF

clone size: .
V gene: TRBV7-9
J gene: TRBJ1-2
D gene: .
CDR3 DNA: TGTGCCAGCAGCTCACTCGGAGATGGGGGGGCATTGTATGGCTACACCTTC
CDR3 protein: CASSSLGDGGALYGYTF

clone size: .
V gene: TRBV5-1
J gene: TRBJ1-4
D gene: TRBD1
CDR3 DNA: TGCGCCAGCAGCTGGGGGACAGAGTCGGCGGAAAAACTGTTTTTT
CDR3 protein: CASSWGTESAEKLFF

clone size: .
V gene: TRBV11-2
J gene: TRBJ2-3
D gene: TRBD2
CDR3 DNA: TGTGCCAGCAGCCGTCTAGCGGGGGGCGGCACAGATACGCAGTATTTT
CDR3 protein: CASSRLAGGGTDTQYF

clone size: few
V gene: TRBV30
J gene: TRBJ2-7
D gene: TRBD2
CDR3 DNA: TGTGCCTGGACTCTAGCGGGGACCTCCTACGAGCAGTACTTC
CDR3 protein: CAWTLAGTSYEQYF

clone size: .
V gene: TRBV7-3
J gene: TRBJ2-2
D gene: TRBD2
CDR3 DNA: TGTGCCAGCAGCCCCGGCGGGGGGGCCCGGACCGGGGAGCTGTTTTTT
CDR3 protein: CASSPGGGARTGELFF

clone size: .
V gene: TRBV28
J gene: TRBJ1-2
D gene: .
CDR3 DNA: TGTGCCACCACTAACTATGGCTACACCTTC
CDR3 protein: CATTNYGYTF

clone size: .
V gene: TRBV4-3
J gene: TRBJ1-2
D gene: TRBD1
CDR3 DNA: TGCGCCAGCAGCCAGTCGGGGGACAGAACCTTATATGGCTACACCTTC
CDR3 protein: CASSQSGDRTLYGYTF

clone size: .
V gene: TRBV9
J gene: TRBJ2-1
D gene: TRBD2
CDR3 DNA: TGTGCCAGCAGCGCCAAGGGACTAGCGGGGGTCCGCTACAATGAGCAGTTCTTC
CDR3 protein: CASSAKGLAGVRYNEQFF

clone size: .
V gene: TRBV15
J gene: TRBJ2-7
D gene: .
CDR3 DNA: TGTGCCACCAGCAGAGACACAGCGGGCTCCTACGAGCAGTACTTC
CDR3 protein: CATSRDTAGSYEQYF

clone size: once
V gene: TRBV30
J gene: TRBJ1-4
D gene: .
CDR3 DNA: TGTGCCTGGGGGGGGGTGCCTAATGAAAAACTGTTTTTT
CDR3 protein: CAWGGVPNEKLFF

clone size: .
V gene: TRBV7-2
J gene: TRBJ2-3
D gene: .
CDR3 DNA: TGTGCCAGCAGCTTAGGGCCAACTAATTCCGATACGCAGTATTTT
CDR3 protein: CASSLGPTNSDTQYF

clone size: .
V gene: TRBV11-2
J gene: TRBJ2-5
D gene: TRBD1
CDR3 DNA: TGTGCCAGCAGCGGCAATACAGGGGTCCAAGAGACCCAGTACTTC
CDR3 protein: CASSGNTGVQETQYF

clone size: .
V gene: TRBV5-5
J gene: TRBJ2-7
D gene: .
CDR3 DNA: TGTGCCAGCAGCTTGGTTATATCCTACGAGCAGTACTTC
CDR3 protein: CASSLVISYEQYF

clone size: .
V gene: TRBV10-3
J gene: TRBJ2-5
D gene: .
CDR3 DNA: TGTGCCATCAGTGAGTCTGCGGAGACCCAGTACTTC
CDR3 protein: CAISESAETQYF

clone size: few
V gene: TRBV7-6
J gene: TRBJ2-3
D gene: .
CDR3 DNA: TGTGCCAGCAGCTTAGGTGTAATGGGGCTATCCGTGGATACGCAGTATTTT
CDR3 protein: CASSLGVMGLSVDTQYF

clone size: .
V gene: TRBV19
J gene: TRBJ1-6
D gene: .
CDR3 DNA: TGTGCCAGTACCATGGACAGAGCGAATTCACCCCTCCACTTT
CDR3 protein: CASTMDRANSPLHF

clone size: .
V gene: TRBV4-2
J gene: TRBJ1-3
D gene: .
CDR3 DNA: TGTGCCAGCAGCCAAGATTGGGCGGGTGGAAACACCATATATTTT
CDR3 protein: CASSQDWAGGNTIYF

clone size: .
V gene: TRBV28
J gene: TRBJ2-7
D gene: TRBD1
CDR3 DNA: TGTGCCAGCAGTGCCGGGACAGGGGCTTCCTCCTACGAGCAGTACTTC
CDR3 protein: CASSAGTGASSYEQYF

clone size: .
V gene: TRBV7-2
J gene: TRBJ2-2
D gene: .
CDR3 DNA: TGTGCCAGCAGCCTACCAGGGACAACGAACACCGGGGAGCTGTTTTTT
CDR3 protein: CASSLPGTTNTGELFF

clone size: few
V gene: TRBV14
J gene: TRBJ1-2
D gene: TRBD1
CDR3 DNA: TGTGCCAGCAGCCAAGCGGGACAGGGTGTTGGCTACACCTTC
CDR3 protein: CASSQAGQGVGYTF